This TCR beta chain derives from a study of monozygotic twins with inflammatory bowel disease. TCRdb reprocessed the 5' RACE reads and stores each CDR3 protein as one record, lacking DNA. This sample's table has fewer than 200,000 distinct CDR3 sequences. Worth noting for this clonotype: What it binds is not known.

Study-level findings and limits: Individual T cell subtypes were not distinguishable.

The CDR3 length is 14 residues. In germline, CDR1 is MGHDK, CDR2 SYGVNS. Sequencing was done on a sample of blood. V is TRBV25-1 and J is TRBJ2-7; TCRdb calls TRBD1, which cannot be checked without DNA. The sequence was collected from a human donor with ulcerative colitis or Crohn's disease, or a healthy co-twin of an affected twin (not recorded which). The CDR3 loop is CASSGTGVSREQYF.